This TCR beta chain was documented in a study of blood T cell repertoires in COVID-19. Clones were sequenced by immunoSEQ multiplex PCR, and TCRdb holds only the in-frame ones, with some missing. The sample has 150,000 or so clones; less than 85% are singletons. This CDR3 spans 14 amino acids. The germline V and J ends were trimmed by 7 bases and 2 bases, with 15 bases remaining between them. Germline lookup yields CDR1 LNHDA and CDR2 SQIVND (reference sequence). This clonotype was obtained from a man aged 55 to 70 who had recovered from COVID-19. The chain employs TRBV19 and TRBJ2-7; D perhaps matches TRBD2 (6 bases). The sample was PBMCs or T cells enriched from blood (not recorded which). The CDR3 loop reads CASMNGGIPYEQYF. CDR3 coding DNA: TGTGCCAGTATGAATGGCGGGATTCCCTACGAGCAGTACTTC. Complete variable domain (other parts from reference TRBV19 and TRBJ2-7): DGGITQSPKYLFRKEGQNVTLSCEQNLNHDAMYWYRQDPGQGLRLIYYSQIVNDFQKGDIAEGYSVSREKKESFPLTVTSAQKNPTAFYLCASMNGGIPYEQYFGPGTRLTVT.